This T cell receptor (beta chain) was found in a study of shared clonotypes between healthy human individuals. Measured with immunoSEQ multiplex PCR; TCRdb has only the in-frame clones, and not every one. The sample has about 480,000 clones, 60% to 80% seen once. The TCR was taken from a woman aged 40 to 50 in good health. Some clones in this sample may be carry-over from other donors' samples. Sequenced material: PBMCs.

The CDR3 DNA reads as TGTGCCAGTAGTATCTCTAGCGGGAGAGCCTACGAGCAGTACTTC. Translating gives CASSISSGRAYEQYF. The chain uses TRBV19 and TRBJ2-7; 10 bases are shared with TRBD2. The V gene end was trimmed by 3 bases and the J gene end by 2 bases; junction bases not matched to a gene: 4. The CDR3 is made up of 15 amino acids. Germline CDR1 reads LNHDA; CDR2 reads SQIVND (reference sequence).